The clone carrying this TCR beta chain appeared a few times. This CDR3 region has 13 residues. Trimming left V 7 bases short and J 3 bases short, with 13 bases between. Germline V lookup: CDR1 MDHEN, CDR2 SYDVKM. This record belongs to a study of blood T cells in healthy people across ages. Then a second PCR, running roughly 7 to 11 cycles, was carried out with a sample-barcoded 5' primer and a J-beta primer mix. TCRdb redid the calling of the 5' RACE reads with MiXCR, one entry per CDR3 protein. In the table there are about 840,000 distinct CDR3 sequences, 25% to 35% of which are singletons. These sequences were also reported in another study, on T cells of mothers and their children.

The sample consisted of blood. The clonotype originates from a woman aged 40 to 55 in good health. The chain combines TRBV28 with TRBJ2-7; either TRBD1 or TRBD2 may supply D (6 bases each). CDR3 nucleotide sequence: TGTGCCAGCATAGAACAGGGAGGCTACGAGCAGTACTTC. This translates into CASIEQGGYEQYF.